This T cell receptor (beta chain) was recovered during a study of graft-versus-host responses after intestinal transplantation. On the study more broadly: Recipients uniformly received anti-thymocyte globulin induction, followed by tacrolimus and steroids for 2 to 4 years. Points from the study as a whole: Clonal ratios of graft-versus-host to host-versus-graft in allografts were high for patients exhibiting graft-donor T cell macrochimerism. Recipient marrow contained GvH clones, some of which appeared first in ileum or blood.

Of note for this clone: Its antigen is as yet unknown.

The repertoire was sequenced with immunoSEQ multiplex PCR; TCRdb's copy has only in-frame clones and lacks some. The table lists about 10,000 clones, approximately 92% of them singletons. The ends were cut back, 2 bases at V and 5 bases at J, with 19 bases in the middle. This CDR3 has 16 amino acids. Germline values: CDR1 KGHSH, CDR2 LQKENI. The sample was PBMCs, taken about 45 days after intestinal transplantation. The V gene is TRBV18, the J gene TRBJ2-7; tentative D call: TRBD1 (5 bases). The clonotype comes from a human patient who received an intestinal transplant, so some T cells may come from the graft donor. The DNA for the CDR3 is TGTGCCAGCTCACCATTGGATCTGAAGGGGTTCGACGAGCAGTACTTC. It specifies CASSPLDLKGFDEQYF.